Following are 32 T cell receptor beta chains from one sample sequenced in a study of CD8+CD57+ T cells in acquired aplastic anemia (dated by TCRdb to the late 2010s). Expansion of CD8+CD57+ cells had been shown by flow cytometry in the patients chosen for sequencing. Sequencing was performed on an Illumina HiSeq 2000. Genomic DNA was used as template for profiling of TCR beta VDJ combinations and CDR3 sequences. TCRdb reran the public reads through fastp at Q25 and MiXCR, keeping productive beta chains. Rows merge per CDR3 protein into single entries with the most common DNA and genes. The sample contains over 150,000 distinct CDR3 sequences, around half of them found a single time. Of the sample, about 12% falls within the top ten clones. The specimen was sorted CD4+, CD8+, or CD8+CD57+ T cells (not recorded which) from PBMCs. Receptors were obtained from a human donor with aplastic anemia.

V and J are TRBV20-1 and TRBJ2-3; possibly TRBD1 for D (5 bases). The germline CDR1 and CDR2 sequences are DFQATT and SNEGSKA (reference sequence). The CDR3 has 18 residues. The germline V and J ends were trimmed by 6 bases and 0 bases, with 25 bases remaining between them. The CDR3, as DNA: TGCAGTGCCGCAGCTGAGGCAGGGCTTCGTTCTAGCACAGATACGCAGTATTTT. Amino acid sequence: CSAAAEAGLRSSTDTQYF.

The J gene is TRBJ1-6, the V gene TRBV2; D uncertain. This CDR3 region has 17 residues. The germline V gene encodes CDR1 SNHLY and CDR2 FYNNEI. The V gene lost 2 bases and the J gene lost 7 bases, with 18 bases spanning the gap. CDR3 in amino acids: CASSETGGLLENSPLHF. DNA of the CDR3: TGTGCCAGCAGTGAAACGGGAGGTTTGCTGGAGAATTCACCCCTCCACTTT.

This clonotype was recorded only once. The chain uses TRBV19 and TRBJ1-2; weak D call: TRBD1 (6 bases). This CDR3 comprises 15 residues. Germline V gene data show CDR1 as LNHDA and CDR2 as SQIVND (reference sequence). The V end was cut by 5 bases, the J end by 5 bases, with 18 bases between. Written as DNA, the CDR3 is TGTGCCAGTAGTGAGAACCCTGGACAGCATTATGGCTACACCTTC. Translation: CASSENPGQHYGYTF.

With regard to this clonotype: This could be a read error, since a much larger clone is one nucleotide away. This chain uses TRBV20-1 with TRBJ1-1; D remains ambiguous. Germline V lookup: CDR1 DFQATT, CDR2 SNEGSKA (reference sequence). The CDR3 is 14 amino acids. CDR3 coding DNA: TGCAGTGCTAGAGACCCCTCAGTGAACACTGAAGCTCTCTTT. This codes for CSARDPSVNTEALF.

V usage is TRBV7-8 and J usage is TRBJ2-5, with TRBD1 as a possible D gene (5 bases). Germline V gene data show CDR1 as SGHVS and CDR2 as FQNEAQ. This CDR3 region has 14 residues. Trimming pared 5 bases from V and 0 bases from J, leaving 10 bases between. CDR3 protein: CASSLRTNQETQYF. The CDR3 DNA reads TGTGCCAGCAGCCTCAGGACAAACCAAGAGACCCAGTACTTC.

The chain recombines TRBV29-1 with TRBJ1-2; D unclear. Trimming cost V 1 base and J 4 bases, with 10 bases left between them. The germline gives CDR1 SQVTM, CDR2 ANQGSEA. The CDR3 totals 13 residues. The chain's CDR3 is CSVEGSEIYGYTF. CDR3 coding DNA: TGCAGCGTTGAAGGTTCGGAGATCTATGGCTACACCTTC.

This clonotype has just one count. The chain has TRBV5-5 and TRBJ2-7; D is possibly TRBD1 (6 bases). Germline values: CDR1 SGHKS, CDR2 YYEKEE (reference sequence). CDR3 length: 13 amino acids. Trimming removed 0 bases from V and 9 bases from J, with 13 bases in between. This chain's CDR3 is CASSLVQGRGQYF. Here the CDR3 DNA reads TGTGCCAGCAGCTTGGTGCAGGGGCGCGGGCAGTACTTC.

The CDR3 DNA reads as TGTGCCAGCAGCTTAAACAGCCACTACGAGCAGTACTTC. Translated, it gives CASSLNSHYEQYF. This chain joins TRBV7-2 and TRBJ2-7, with D hard to call. The CDR3 totals 13 residues. CDR1 is SGHTA and CDR2 is FQGNSA in the germline V gene. V lost 2 bases to trimming and J lost 3 bases, with 8 bases between them.

The chain uses TRBV7-3 and TRBJ2-1; a weak D match, TRBD2 (7 bases). The CDR3 is 13 amino acids. V lost 9 bases and J lost 15, with 24 bases in between. The germline CDR1 and CDR2 sequences are SGHTA and FQGTGA. The CDR3 loop is CASSEGGGPKTFF. The DNA of the CDR3 is TGTGCCAGTAGTGAGGGAGGGGGTCCTAAAACGTTCTTC.

In its sample, this clonotype was seen many times. A read error may explain this, as a much larger clone is one base away. The conserved closing phenylalanine or tryptophan is absent in this CDR3, likely reflecting a read error. The CDR3 sequence is CASGSPLHS. CDR3 DNA sequence: TGTGCCAGCGGCTCACCCCTCCACTCT. The chain joins TRBV9 to TRBJ1-6; D remains ambiguous. The CDR3 is 9 residues long. Germline CDR1 SGDLS, CDR2 YYNGEE. V dropped 7 bases and J dropped 10 bases, with 3 bases sitting between them.

This clonotype was recorded only once. The CDR3 sequence is CSAGGPDTNSPLHF. The CDR3 DNA sequence: TGCAGTGCGGGGGGCCCCGACACAAATTCACCCCTCCACTTT. The chain recombines TRBV20-1 with TRBJ1-6, with D possibly matching TRBD1 (6 bases). The length of the CDR3 is 14 residues. Trimming took 6 bases from V and 7 from J, leaving 16 bases between them. Germline V gene sequence: CDR1 DFQATT, CDR2 SNEGSKA (reference sequence).

This clonotype appeared a few times. The CDR3 is CARDLGRAGTDTQYF. CDR3 DNA: TGTGCTAGAGATCTGGGCAGGGCGGGCACAGATACGCAGTATTTT. The chain is built from TRBV25-1 and TRBJ2-3, with D perhaps TRBD1 (5 bases). From germline, CDR1 is MGHDK and CDR2 SYGVNS. This CDR3 comprises 15 residues. The entire variable domain, with the rest obtained from reference TRBV25-1 and TRBJ2-3, is as follows: EADIYQTPRYLVIGTGKKITLECSQTMGHDKMYWYQQDPGMELHLIHYSYGVNSTEKGDLSSESTVSRIRTEHFPLTLESARPSHTSQYLCARDLGRAGTDTQYFGPGTRLTVL.

This clonotype appeared once. The V call is TRBV29-1, the J call TRBJ1-1; the D is unclear. CDR1 SQVTM and CDR2 ANQGSEA come from the germline V gene. V gave up 6 bases and J gave up 0 bases, with 11 bases separating them. The CDR3 consists of 13 residues. The CDR3 region has the DNA TGCAGCGTGCCCATCGAGATGAACACTGAAGCTTTCTTT. As protein: CSVPIEMNTEAFF.

This clonotype appeared many times. This sequence joins TRBV7-2 and TRBJ1-2; 8 bases are a match to TRBD1. Germline V CDR1 and CDR2: SGHTA, FQGNSA. V dropped 2 bases and J dropped 6; count of bases not matched to a gene: 11. The CDR3 totals 16 residues. The CDR3 sequence is CASSLLPQGAGNGYTF. CDR3 coding DNA: TGTGCCAGCAGCTTACTGCCGCAGGGGGCTGGGAATGGCTACACCTTC.

This clonotype was observed at least ten times. The gene calls are TRBV10-3 and TRBJ1-1, with 7 bases that match TRBD1. The CDR3 runs 14 residues. V lost 4 bases, J lost 1 base, and 3 bases stayed unmatched. In germline, CDR1 is ENHRY, CDR2 SYGVKD. The CDR3, as DNA: TGTGCCATCAGTGCCCGGACAGGGAACACTGAAGCTTTCTTT. It encodes CAISARTGNTEAFF.

This clonotype has just a few counts. The chain carries TRBV24-1 and TRBJ2-3; maybe TRBD2 (6 bases). The CDR3 consists of 15 residues. Trimming shortened V by 0 bases and J by 6 bases, and 12 bases separated the two germline ends. From germline, CDR1 is KGHDR and CDR2 SFDVKD. CDR3: CATSDLATEGDTQYF. The CDR3, as DNA: TGTGCCACCAGTGATTTGGCCACGGAGGGGGATACGCAGTATTTT.

The rearrangement uses TRBV2 and TRBJ2-7; TRBD1 is a possible D gene (6 bases). CDR3 length: 15 amino acids. The V end lost 8 bases, the J end lost 0 bases, and 17 bases lay between the germline ends. Germline V gives CDR1 SNHLY, CDR2 FYNNEI. The CDR3 region is CASAPDRTLSYEQYF. Here the CDR3 DNA reads TGTGCCAGCGCCCCGGACAGAACCCTCTCCTACGAGCAGTACTTC.

The chain couples TRBV10-2 to TRBJ1-1; unclear D gene. V lost 10 bases to trimming and J lost 1 base, with 13 bases between them. The germline CDR1 and CDR2 sequences are WSHSY and SAAADI. This CDR3 comprises 13 residues. CDR3 amino acids: CATLAGRNTEAFF. In DNA, the CDR3 is TGCGCCACCCTCGCCGGGAGGAACACTGAAGCTTTCTTT.

This clonotype was detected ten times or more. This rearrangement joins TRBV29-1 to TRBJ2-2; the D gene is possibly TRBD1 (6 bases). V was cut by 6 bases and J by 3 bases, with 20 bases left in between. This CDR3 comprises 16 residues. The germline V gene has CDR1 SQVTM and CDR2 ANQGSEA. CDR3 sequence reads: CSVLTWTASYTGELFF. In nucleotides, the CDR3 is TGCAGCGTCCTCACTTGGACAGCAAGTTACACCGGGGAGCTGTTTTTT.

The rearrangement uses TRBV19 and TRBJ2-1, with TRBD1 identical over 10 bases. Germline lookup yields CDR1 LNHDA and CDR2 SQIVND (reference sequence). This CDR3 is built from 16 residues. V lost 6 bases, J lost 1 base, and 6 bases stayed unmatched. DNA of the CDR3: TGTGCCAGTAGCGCGACAGGGGGCGCGTCCTACAATGAGCAGTTCTTC. This sequence encodes CASSATGGASYNEQFF.

This clonotype has a count of ten or more. For the CDR3, the DNA is TGCGCCAGCAGCCTAAACGGCGAAAAACTGTTTTTT. Protein sequence: CASSLNGEKLFF. The gene calls are TRBV4-1 and TRBJ1-4; D not resolved. The ends were cut back, 4 bases at V and 8 bases at J, with 8 bases in the middle. The CDR3 has 12 residues. CDR1 and CDR2 from the germline V gene are MGHRA and YSYEKL.

This chain uses TRBV7-6 with TRBJ1-3, with D hard to call. The CDR3 spans 13 residues. The germline V gene has CDR1 SGHVS and CDR2 FNYEAQ. V shed 5 bases and J shed 3 bases, with 8 bases lying between them. CDR3: CASSPTLGNTIYF. The DNA for the CDR3 is TGTGCCAGCAGCCCGACACTTGGAAACACCATATATTTT.

This sequence joins TRBV19 and TRBJ2-1; D ambiguous. V was cut by 1 base and J by 5 bases, with 9 bases left in between. Germline V gene lookup returns CDR1 LNHDA and CDR2 SQIVND (reference sequence). This CDR3 comprises 14 residues. The CDR3 region is CASSIVAGNNEQFF. The CDR3 DNA reads TGTGCCAGTAGTATAGTGGCCGGTAACAATGAGCAGTTCTTC.

This clonotype was detected ten times or more. V and J are TRBV4-3 and TRBJ1-2, with D unresolved. Germline V gives CDR1 LGHNA, CDR2 YSLEER. The CDR3 has 15 residues. V gave up 0 bases and J gave up 4 bases, with 12 bases separating them. Here the CDR3 reads CASSQDQDGIYGYTF. The DNA of the CDR3 is TGCGCCAGCAGCCAAGATCAGGACGGAATCTATGGCTACACCTTC.

Details on this clonotype: A read error is possible here, since a much larger clone lies one base away. The chain carries TRBV2 and TRBJ2-7; D is perhaps TRBD1 (6 bases). Trimming shortened V by 9 bases and J by 2 bases, and 20 bases separated the two germline ends. Per germline, CDR1 SNHLY and CDR2 FYNNEI. The CDR3 is 15 residues long. CDR3 amino acids: CARREPGHRTYEQYF. The CDR3 region has the DNA TGTGCCAGAAGAGAACCGGGACATCGTACCTACGAGCAGTACTTC.

This clonotype is a singleton in its sample. The rearrangement joins TRBV15 to TRBJ2-7, with 7 bases aligning to TRBD1. Germline V CDR1 and CDR2: LNHNV, YYDKDF (reference sequence). The CDR3 length is 13 residues. After removal of 5 bases from V and 8 bases from J, the junction contained 9 bases not matched to a gene. CDR3: CATSVGGGGKQYF. The CDR3 DNA reads as TGTGCCACCAGCGTAGGGGGCGGAGGCAAGCAGTACTTC.

This clonotype was seen ten or more times. This rearrangement joins TRBV5-6 to TRBJ1-1; maybe TRBD1 (5 bases). From germline, CDR1 is SGHDT and CDR2 YYEEEE. The length of the CDR3 is 14 residues. Trimming took 0 bases from V and 11 from J, leaving 17 bases between them. CDR3 bases: TGTGCCAGCAGCTTGGCGGGGACCCCCGTGGAGGCTTTCTTT. Its translation: CASSLAGTPVEAFF.

The V gene is TRBV7-8, the J gene TRBJ1-5; no reliable D call. This CDR3 has 15 amino acids. CDR1 is SGHVS and CDR2 is FQNEAQ in the germline V gene. Trimming pared 1 base from V and 0 bases from J, leaving 7 bases between. CDR3 DNA sequence: TGTGCCAGCAGCTTAGGTGCGTATAGCAATCAGCCCCAGCATTTT. It specifies CASSLGAYSNQPQHF.

This clonotype was picked up many times. The V call is TRBV2, the J call TRBJ1-2; TRBD1 agrees at 7 bases. CDR1 is SNHLY and CDR2 is FYNNEI in the germline V gene. This CDR3 is built from 15 residues. V lost 7 bases to trimming and J lost 12 bases; unmatched junction nucleotides: 20. The CDR3 spells CASTRASTGVLANTF. The CDR3 coding sequence is TGTGCCAGCACCAGAGCCAGTACAGGGGTACTTGCGAACACCTTC.

The V gene is TRBV7-3, the J gene TRBJ2-5; a possible D gene is TRBD1 (5 bases). CDR3 length equals 14 residues. Germline assignment: CDR1 SGHTA and CDR2 FQGTGA. V was pared by 2 bases and J by 0 bases, with 7 bases between. This CDR3 is CASSLAGNQETQYF. For the CDR3, the DNA is TGTGCCAGCAGCTTAGCAGGGAACCAAGAGACCCAGTACTTC.

CDR3 sequence: CAVGTGDSPLHF. The CDR3 nucleotides read TGTGCCGTTGGGACGGGGGATTCACCCCTCCACTTT. The chain joins TRBV10-3 to TRBJ1-6, with a possible D match to TRBD1 (5 bases). Germline-derived CDR1 and CDR2 are ENHRY and SYGVKD. The ends were cut back, 11 bases at V and 8 bases at J, with 13 bases in the middle. The CDR3 contains 12 residues.

This clonotype showed up just a few times. Sequence at one end of the junction differs from germline and may be a read error. This sequence joins TRBV10-3 and TRBJ2-5; possible D gene TRBD2, 7 bases. The germline V gene encodes CDR1 ENHRY and CDR2 SYGVKD. The CDR3 is 13 amino acids. The CDR3 DNA follows: TGTGCCATCAGTGAGTCCGGACTAGGGGGTGAGGACTTC. Its protein product is CAISESGLGGEDF.